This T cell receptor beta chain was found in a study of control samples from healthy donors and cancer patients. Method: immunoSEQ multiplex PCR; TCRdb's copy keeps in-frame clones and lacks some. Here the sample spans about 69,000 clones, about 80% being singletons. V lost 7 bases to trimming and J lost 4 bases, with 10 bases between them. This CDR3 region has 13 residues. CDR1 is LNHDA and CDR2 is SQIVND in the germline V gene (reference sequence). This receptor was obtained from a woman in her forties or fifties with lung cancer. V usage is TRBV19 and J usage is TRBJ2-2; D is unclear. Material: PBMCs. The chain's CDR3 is CASTEQFTGELFF. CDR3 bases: TGTGCCAGTACTGAACAGTTCACCGGGGAGCTGTTTTTT.